This T cell receptor (beta chain) was profiled in a study of beta chain features in type 1 diabetes. Study-level results: VDJ junctions from patients with type 1 diabetes contained fewer insertions and more deletions. High-TCR-expressing cells could be over-represented by cDNA sequencing.

Expressed TCRB transcripts were sequenced after all isolated RNA was converted to cDNA. The repertoire was sequenced with immunoSEQ multiplex PCR; TCRdb's copy has only in-frame clones and lacks some. The table lists about 930,000 clones, about 17% of them singletons. This clone was picked up a small number of times. Antigen: not known. CDR1 is SQVTM and CDR2 is ANQGSEA in the germline V gene. The length of the CDR3 is 14 residues. After removal of 2 bases from V and 3 bases from J, the junction contained 5 bases not matched to a gene. The chain links TRBV29-1 to TRBJ2-5; 8 bases match TRBD1. Sequenced sample: naive CD4+ T cells from blood. The TCR was taken from a woman aged 18-29 years in good health. CDR3 residues: CSVENPGGEETQYF. CDR3 bases: TGCAGCGTTGAAAATCCAGGGGGCGAAGAGACCCAGTACTTC.